The clone carrying this T cell receptor beta chain was observed a handful of times. Its target is not known. The entry originates in a study of OX40 agonist ivuxolimab in advanced cancers. Looking at the study overall: At 0.01 to 10 mg/kg, ivuxolimab was administered intravenously to patients every 2 weeks. Each dose-escalation patient presented with hepatocellular carcinoma, melanoma, renal cell or head and neck cancer.

Overall study findings and caveats: Among expanded peripheral T cells, antigen specificity went undetermined.

Germline lookup yields CDR1 SGHRS and CDR2 YFSETQ. The CDR3 totals 15 residues. Trimming removed 4 bases at V and 2 bases at J, with 14 bases between. Data came from immunoSEQ multiplex PCR; TCRdb stores just in-frame clones and leaves some out. The table records 65,000 to 80,000 clones, around 82% of them present only once. It was autoimmune disease history or systemic immunosuppression that excluded patients. Sequenced here: CD4+ or CD8+ T cells sorted from blood, sampled in a trial of the OX40 agonist ivuxolimab. This sequence was found in an adult with an advanced solid tumor such as melanoma, head and neck, liver or kidney cancer. The chain combines TRBV5-1 with TRBJ2-3, with TRBD1 as a possible D gene (5 bases). The CDR3 loop is CASSPQGSATDTQYF. The DNA of the CDR3 is TGCGCCAGCAGCCCGCAGGGAAGCGCCACAGATACGCAGTATTTT.